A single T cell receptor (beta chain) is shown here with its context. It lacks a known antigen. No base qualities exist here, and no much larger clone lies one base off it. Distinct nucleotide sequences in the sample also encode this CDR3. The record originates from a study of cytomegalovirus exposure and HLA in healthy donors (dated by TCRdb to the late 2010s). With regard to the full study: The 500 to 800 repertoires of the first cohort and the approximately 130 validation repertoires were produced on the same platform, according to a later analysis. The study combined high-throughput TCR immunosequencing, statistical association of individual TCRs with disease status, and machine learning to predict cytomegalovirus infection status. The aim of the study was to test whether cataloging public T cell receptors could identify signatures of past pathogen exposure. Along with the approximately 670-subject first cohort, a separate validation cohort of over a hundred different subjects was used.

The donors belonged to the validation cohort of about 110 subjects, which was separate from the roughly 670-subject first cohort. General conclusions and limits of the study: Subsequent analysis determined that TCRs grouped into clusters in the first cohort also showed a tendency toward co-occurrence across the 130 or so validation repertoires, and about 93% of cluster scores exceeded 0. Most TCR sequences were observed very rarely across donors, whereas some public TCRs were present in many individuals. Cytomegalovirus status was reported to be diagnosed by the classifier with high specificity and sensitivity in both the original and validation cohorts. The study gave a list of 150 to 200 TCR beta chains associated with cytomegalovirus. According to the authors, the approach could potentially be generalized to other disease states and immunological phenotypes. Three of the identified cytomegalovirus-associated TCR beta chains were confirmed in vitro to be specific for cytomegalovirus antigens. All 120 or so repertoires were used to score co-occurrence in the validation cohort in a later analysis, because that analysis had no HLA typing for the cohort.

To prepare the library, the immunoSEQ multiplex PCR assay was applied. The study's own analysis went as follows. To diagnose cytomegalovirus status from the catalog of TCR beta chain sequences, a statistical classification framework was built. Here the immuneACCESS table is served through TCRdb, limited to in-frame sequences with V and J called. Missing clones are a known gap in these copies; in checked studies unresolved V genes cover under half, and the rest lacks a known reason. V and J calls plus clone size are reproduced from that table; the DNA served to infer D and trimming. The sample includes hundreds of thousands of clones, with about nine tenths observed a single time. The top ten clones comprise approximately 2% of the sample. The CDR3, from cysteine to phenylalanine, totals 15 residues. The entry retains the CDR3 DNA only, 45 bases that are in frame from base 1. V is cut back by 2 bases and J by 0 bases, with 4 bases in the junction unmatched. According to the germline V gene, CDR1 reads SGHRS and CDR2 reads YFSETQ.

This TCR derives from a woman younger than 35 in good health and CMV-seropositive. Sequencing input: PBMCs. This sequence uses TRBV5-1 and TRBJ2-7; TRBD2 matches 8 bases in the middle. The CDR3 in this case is CASSLTSGSSYEQYF. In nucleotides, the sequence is TGCGCCAGCAGCTTAACTAGCGGTTCCTCCTACGAGCAGTACTTC.